One and the same sample provided the 16 T cell receptor beta chains below, sequenced in a study of T-cell memory formation after mild COVID-19. MiXCR, run by TCRdb on the 5' RACE reads, gives a single entry per CDR3 protein. The repertoire consists of about 210,000 distinct CDR3 sequences, with roughly a tenth occurring once and the leading ten covering approximately 2.8%. Material: PBMCs or a T cell subset sorted from them (not recorded which). The source is a young man who had mild COVID-19 (a few samples of this study predate the infection). Cell type and time point are not known.

This clonotype was counted at least ten times. The chain combines TRBV5-1 with TRBJ2-3, with D uncertain. The CDR3 loop spans 14 amino acids. With 7 bases removed from V and 1 base from J, the gap between germline ends came to 13 bases. The V gene's germline CDR1 is SGHRS and CDR2 YFSETQ. CDR3 loop: CASYNNLRTDTQYF. The CDR3 nucleotides are TGCGCCAGCTATAATAATCTCCGCACAGATACGCAGTATTTT.

This clonotype was recorded a few times. The chain links TRBV6-4 to TRBJ1-5, with D perhaps TRBD1 (5 bases). With 8 bases removed from V and 1 base from J, the gap between germline ends came to 21 bases. Per the germline V gene, CDR1 is MRHNA and CDR2 is SNTAGT. The length of the CDR3 is 17 residues. The CDR3 reads CASPGFGDPGSNQPQHF. CDR3 DNA sequence: TGTGCCAGCCCGGGGTTCGGGGACCCCGGCAGCAATCAGCCCCAGCATTTT.

This clonotype occurred a few times. The chain uses TRBV3-1 and TRBJ2-7, with D possibly TRBD1 on 8 matching bases. The germline gives CDR1 LGHDT, CDR2 YNNKEL (reference sequence). With 2 bases removed from V and 5 bases from J, the gap between germline ends came to 16 bases. CDR3 length: 15 residues. The CDR3 protein is CASSQPGGGRHEQYF. CDR3 nucleotide sequence: TGTGCCAGCAGCCAACCAGGGGGCGGGAGACACGAGCAGTACTTC.

This clonotype was seen more than once but under ten times. The chain joins TRBV5-1 to TRBJ2-6; D remains unclear. Trimming shortened V by 0 bases and J by 0 bases, and 7 bases separated the two germline ends. In germline, CDR1 is SGHRS, CDR2 YFSETQ. The CDR3 is 16 residues long. The CDR3, as DNA: TGCGCCAGCAGCTTGGATTGGAGCTCTGGGGCCAACGTCCTGACTTTC. Its translation is CASSLDWSSGANVLTF.

The rearrangement uses TRBV7-2 and TRBJ1-4; D not resolved. Trimming cost V 2 bases and J 13 bases, with 11 bases left between them. This CDR3 is built from 12 residues. CDR1 and CDR2 from the germline V gene are SGHTA and FQGNSA. Here the CDR3 reads CASSLSPQRLFF. In DNA, the CDR3 is TGTGCCAGCAGCTTAAGTCCCCAGCGACTGTTTTTT.

V is TRBV12-3 or TRBV12-4 and J is TRBJ2-7; 10 positions match TRBD1. Germline trimming cut 1 base from V and 3 bases from J; bases unmatched to any gene: 3. The CDR3 covers 15 residues. The CDR3 spells CASSLGRTGGYEQYF. Here the CDR3 DNA reads TGTGCCAGCAGTTTAGGGAGGACAGGGGGCTACGAGCAGTACTTC.

The chain employs TRBV25-1 and TRBJ2-6; tentatively, D is TRBD2 (6 bases). The CDR3 runs to 16 residues. V was pared by 3 bases and J by 0 bases, with 9 bases between. CDR1 and CDR2 (germline): MGHDK, SYGVNS. The CDR3 nucleotides read TGTGCCAGCAGTGAGTTCGGGAGCTCTGGGGCCAACGTCCTGACTTTC. This codes for CASSEFGSSGANVLTF.

This clonotype was seen a handful of times. The chain employs TRBV5-1 and TRBJ2-5; no firm D call. Per the germline V gene, CDR1 is SGHRS and CDR2 is YFSETQ. Trimming took 4 bases from V and 9 from J, leaving 16 bases between them. The CDR3 runs 13 residues. CDR3 DNA sequence: TGCGCCAGCAGCCCGGGCTGGGAAGTCGCCCAGTACTTC. It codes for CASSPGWEVAQYF.

This clonotype was detected only a few times. The chain uses TRBV19 and TRBJ1-4; weak D call: TRBD1 (5 bases). The CDR3 contains 14 residues. Trimming removed 4 bases from V and 5 bases from J, with 11 bases in between. Germline CDR1 is LNHDA and CDR2 is SQIVND (reference sequence). CDR3: CASSSHRQNEKLFF. The CDR3 nucleotides read TGTGCCAGTAGTAGCCACCGACAGAATGAAAAACTGTTTTTT.

This clonotype was counted only a few times. CDR3 amino acids: CSVGDRTGSVYTF. The CDR3 DNA is TGCAGCGTGGGGGATAGGACAGGCTCAGTCTACACCTTC. This sequence joins TRBV29-1 and TRBJ1-2, with TRBD1 identical over 7 bases. Trimming cost V 6 bases and J 10 bases; bases outside gene matches: 14. The CDR3 covers 13 residues. Germline V gives CDR1 SQVTM, CDR2 ANQGSEA.

The genes are TRBV6-6 and TRBJ2-3; 8 bases fit TRBD1. Trimming cost V 7 bases and J 0 bases; bases outside gene matches: 6. The length of the CDR3 is 15 residues. CDR1 is MNHNY, CDR2 SVGAGI, per germline (reference sequence). The CDR3 loop is CASNPTGASTDTQYF. The DNA of the CDR3 is TGTGCCAGCAACCCGACAGGGGCCAGCACAGATACGCAGTATTTT.

This clonotype was counted many times. CDR3 sequence reads: CASSFATGTPSTDTQYF. The CDR3 DNA reads TGCGCCAGCAGCTTCGCTACGGGGACTCCTAGCACAGATACGCAGTATTTT. The V call is TRBV5-1, the J call TRBJ2-3; the D gene is possibly TRBD2 (6 bases). The CDR3 has 17 residues. Germline CDR1 reads SGHRS; CDR2 reads YFSETQ. The germline V and J ends were trimmed by 2 bases and 0 bases, with 16 bases remaining between them.

V and J are TRBV5-1 and TRBJ2-5, with no clear D. Gene TRBJ2-1 matches the end of the DNA better, so the J call may be wrong. CDR3 length: 13 residues. Germline V gives CDR1 SGHRS, CDR2 YFSETQ. The DNA of the CDR3 is TGCGCCAGCAGCTTGGCCCAGGTGGGGGAGCAGTTCTTC. This translates into CASSLAQVGEQFF.

This clonotype was seen only a few times. J is TRBJ2-7 and V is TRBV5-1; D is ambiguous. Germline CDR1 is SGHRS and CDR2 is YFSETQ. This CDR3 is 13 amino acids long. Trimming removed 4 bases from V and 0 bases from J, with 8 bases in between. For the CDR3, the DNA is TGCGCCAGCAGCACCGACAACTCCTACGAGCAGTACTTC. This encodes CASSTDNSYEQYF.

This clonotype was found a few times. The chain carries TRBV5-5 and TRBJ1-6; D is unclear. V lost 6 bases and J 10 bases, leaving 14 bases between the germline ends. Germline CDR1 reads SGHKS; CDR2 reads YYEKEE (reference sequence). The CDR3 length is 13 residues. The CDR3 here is CASTRGGRSPLHF. The CDR3 nucleotides are TGTGCCAGCACCCGGGGAGGGCGATCACCCCTCCACTTT. Supplemented by reference TRBV5-5 and TRBJ1-6, the full variable domain reads DAGVTQSPTHLIKTRGQQVTLRCSPISGHKSVSWYQQVLGQGPQFIFQYYEKEERGRGNFPDRFSARQFPNYSSELNVNALLLGDSALYLCASTRGGRSPLHFGNGTRLTVT.

V and J are TRBV5-1 and TRBJ1-1, with a tentative D call TRBD1 (5 bases). CDR1 is SGHRS and CDR2 is YFSETQ in the germline V gene. V dropped 1 base and J dropped 2 bases, with 15 bases sitting between them. This CDR3 comprises 16 residues. CDR3 sequence reads: CASSLMGGSPNTEAFF. The CDR3 nucleotides are TGCGCCAGCAGCTTGATGGGGGGGTCCCCTAACACTGAAGCTTTCTTT. The whole variable domain, filled in from reference TRBV5-1 and TRBJ1-1, reads KAGVTQTPRYLIKTRGQQVTLSCSPISGHRSVSWYQQTPGQGLQFLFEYFSETQRNKGNFPGRFSGRQFSNSRSEMNVSTLELGDSALYLCASSLMGGSPNTEAFFGQGTRLTVV.